This record covers a single T cell receptor (beta chain). Measured with immunoSEQ multiplex PCR; TCRdb has only the in-frame clones, and not every one. Counted here are approximately 300,000 clones, less than 85% occurring once; the ten biggest clones make up around 2%. The source of the sample is a study of blood T cell repertoires in COVID-19. The wider study: Samples taken during acute and convalescent COVID-19 were collected in the United States, Italy and Spain. Sources were T cells, B-cell-depleted T cells, or PBMCs; the material itself was cDNA or gDNA.

Self-reported history from a screening survey and questionnaire set each donor's cohort. Within the 2 weeks before study entry, each person in the exposed group met a COVID-19 case. The V gene end was trimmed by 3 bases and the J gene end by 1 base; junction bases not matched to a gene: 7. The CDR3 sequence is 17 residues long. This TCR was sampled from a woman under 40 who had been exposed to COVID-19. The chain uses TRBV5-3 and TRBJ2-1; TRBD1 agrees at 10 bases. TRBV5-3 is labeled an ORF, and its function is uncertain. Input material: PBMCs or T cells enriched from blood (not recorded which). The CDR3 bases are TGTGCCAGAAGCTCAGAGAGGACAGGGGGGTCCTACAATGAGCAGTTCTTC. Protein product: CARSSERTGGSYNEQFF.